This T cell receptor (beta chain) was documented in a study of shared clonotypes between healthy human individuals. It was CD45RO-negative cells, positively selected for CCR7, that made up naive CD8 cells, with terminally differentiated effector memory CD45RA+ cells excluded. Germline V gene lookup returns CDR1 LGHNA and CDR2 YSLEER. This CDR3 spans 13 amino acids. The germline V and J ends were trimmed by 0 bases and 7 bases, with 10 bases remaining between them. The method was immunoSEQ multiplex PCR; TCRdb's version includes in-frame clones alone and lacks a portion of them. The sample holds roughly 2 million clones, approximately 95% seen once.

The receptor was derived from a man aged 18 to 29 in good health. Sequencing used naive CD8+ T cells sorted from blood. The chain carries TRBV4-3 and TRBJ2-7, with TRBD1 as a possible D gene (6 bases). The CDR3 DNA reads as TGCGCCAGCAGCCAAGACCAGGGGAGAGAGCAGTACTTC. This sequence encodes CASSQDQGREQYF.